The clone carrying this T cell receptor (beta chain) has more than one count but fewer than ten. The antigen remains undetermined. These data belong to a study of identical twins. Findings and limits, study-wide: Part of the zero-insertion signal could reflect confounding by invariant MAIT and iNKT cells. With abundant cord blood beta clonotypes, insertions were fewer; memory repertoires showed no such pattern.

No donor was unhealthy or non-Caucasian. A universal primer site came from template switching; cDNA carried unique molecular identifiers. TCRdb redid the calling of the 5' RACE reads with MiXCR, one entry per CDR3 protein. Altogether 500,000 to 650,000 distinct CDR3 sequences are present, around 24% being singletons, with the ten largest covering around 0.48%. This same sample was also taken into another study, of yellow fever vaccine responses in identical twins.

The sequence came from a woman aged 18-29 years in good health. Sequencing input: CD4+ T cells sorted from blood.

For the CDR3, the DNA is TGTGCCAGCAGCTACCGGACAGGACCTTACGAGCAGTACGTC. This sequence encodes CASSYRTGPYEQYV. The rearrangement uses TRBV7-2 and TRBJ2-7; 7 positions agree with TRBD1. Per the germline V gene, CDR1 is SGHTA and CDR2 is FQGNSA. There are 14 residues in the CDR3. V trimming: 4 bases; J trimming: 4 bases; junction bases outside the gene matches: 7.